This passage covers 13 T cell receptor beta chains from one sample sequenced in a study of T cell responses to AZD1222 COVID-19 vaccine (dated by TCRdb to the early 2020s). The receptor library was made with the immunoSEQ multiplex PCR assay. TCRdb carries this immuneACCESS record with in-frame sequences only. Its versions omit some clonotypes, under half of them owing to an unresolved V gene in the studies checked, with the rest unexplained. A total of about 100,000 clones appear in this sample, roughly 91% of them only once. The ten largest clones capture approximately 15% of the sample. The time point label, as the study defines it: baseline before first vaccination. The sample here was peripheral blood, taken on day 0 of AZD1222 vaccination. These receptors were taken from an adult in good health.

The DNA for the CDR3 is TGTGCCAGCAGCTTTAAGGCCGAAAAACTGTTTTTT. Its translation: CASSFKAEKLFF. The chain employs TRBV7-8 and TRBJ1-4; D is unresolved. The CDR3 consists of 12 residues. V was cut by 3 bases and J by 8 bases, with 7 bases left in between. The germline V gene has CDR1 SGHVS and CDR2 FQNEAQ.

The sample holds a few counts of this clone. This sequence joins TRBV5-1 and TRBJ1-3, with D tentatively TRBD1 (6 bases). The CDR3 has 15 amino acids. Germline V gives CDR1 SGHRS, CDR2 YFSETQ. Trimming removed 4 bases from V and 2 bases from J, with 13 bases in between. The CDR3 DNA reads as TGCGCCAGCAGCAGCTCACAGGGAGCTGGAAACACCATATATTTT. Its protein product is CASSSSQGAGNTIYF.

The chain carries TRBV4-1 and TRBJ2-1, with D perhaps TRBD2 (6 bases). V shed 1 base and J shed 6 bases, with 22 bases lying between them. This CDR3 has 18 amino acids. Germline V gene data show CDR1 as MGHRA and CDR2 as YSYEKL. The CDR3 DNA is TGCGCCAGCAGCCAAGGTCGGGGACGGGAGCGCGGGACCAATGAGCAGTTCTTC. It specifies CASSQGRGRERGTNEQFF.

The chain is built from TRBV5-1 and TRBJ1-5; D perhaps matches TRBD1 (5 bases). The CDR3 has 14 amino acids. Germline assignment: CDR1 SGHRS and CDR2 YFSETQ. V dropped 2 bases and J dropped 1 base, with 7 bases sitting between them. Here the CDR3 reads CASSFGTSNQPQHF. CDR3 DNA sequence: TGCGCCAGCAGCTTCGGGACGAGCAATCAGCCCCAGCATTTT. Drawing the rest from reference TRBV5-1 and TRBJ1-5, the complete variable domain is KAGVTQTPRYLIKTRGQQVTLSCSPISGHRSVSWYQQTPGQGLQFLFEYFSETQRNKGNFPGRFSGRQFSNSRSEMNVSTLELGDSALYLCASSFGTSNQPQHFGDGTRLSIL.

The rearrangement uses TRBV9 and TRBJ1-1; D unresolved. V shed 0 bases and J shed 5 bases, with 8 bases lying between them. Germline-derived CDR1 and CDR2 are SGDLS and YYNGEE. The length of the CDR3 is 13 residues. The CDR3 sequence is CASSVDSMTEAFF. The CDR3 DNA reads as TGTGCCAGCAGCGTAGACTCAATGACTGAAGCTTTCTTT.

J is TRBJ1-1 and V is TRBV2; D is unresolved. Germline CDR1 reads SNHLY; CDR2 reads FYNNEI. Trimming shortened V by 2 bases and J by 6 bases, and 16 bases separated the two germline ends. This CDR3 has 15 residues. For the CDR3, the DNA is TGTGCCAGCAGTGAAAGTCAGGAGATAGTGCCTGAAGCTTTCTTT. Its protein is CASSESQEIVPEAFF.

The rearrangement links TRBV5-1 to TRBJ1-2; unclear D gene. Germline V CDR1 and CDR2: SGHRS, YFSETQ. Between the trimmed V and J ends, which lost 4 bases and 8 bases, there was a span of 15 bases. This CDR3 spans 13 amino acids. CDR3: CASSVDTQGGYTF. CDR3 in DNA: TGCGCCAGCAGCGTCGACACCCAAGGCGGCTACACCTTC.

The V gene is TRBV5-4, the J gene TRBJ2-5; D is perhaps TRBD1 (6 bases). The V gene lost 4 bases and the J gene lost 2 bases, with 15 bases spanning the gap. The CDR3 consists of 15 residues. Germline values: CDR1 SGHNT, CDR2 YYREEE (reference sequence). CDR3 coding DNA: TGTGCCAGCAGCCGCCGATCAGGGGAACAAGAGACCCAGTACTTC. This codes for CASSRRSGEQETQYF.

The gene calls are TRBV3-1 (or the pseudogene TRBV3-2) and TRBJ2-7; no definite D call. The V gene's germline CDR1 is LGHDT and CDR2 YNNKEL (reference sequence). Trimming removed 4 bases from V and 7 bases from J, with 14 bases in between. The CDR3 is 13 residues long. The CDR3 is CASSRASLLEQYF. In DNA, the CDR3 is TGTGCCAGCAGCCGGGCAAGCCTACTGGAGCAGTACTTC.

The CDR3 reads CASSPGTGGYEQFF. CDR3 DNA sequence: TGTGCCAGCTCACCGGGGACAGGGGGCTACGAGCAGTTCTTC. This chain links TRBV18 with TRBJ2-1; 12 positions match TRBD1. CDR1 and CDR2 (germline): KGHSH, LQKENI. J was trimmed by 10 bases and V by 3 bases; bases with no gene match: 4. CDR3 length equals 14 residues.

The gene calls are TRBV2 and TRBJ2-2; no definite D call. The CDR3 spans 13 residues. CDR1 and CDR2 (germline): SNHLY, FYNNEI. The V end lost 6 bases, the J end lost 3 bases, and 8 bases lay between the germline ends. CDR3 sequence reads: CASRTDYTGELFF. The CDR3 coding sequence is TGTGCCAGCAGAACCGATTACACCGGGGAGCTGTTTTTT.

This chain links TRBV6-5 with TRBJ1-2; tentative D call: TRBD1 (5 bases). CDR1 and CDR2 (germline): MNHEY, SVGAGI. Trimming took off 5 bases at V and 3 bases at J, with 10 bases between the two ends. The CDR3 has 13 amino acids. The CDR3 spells CASSIPGHYGYTF. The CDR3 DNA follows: TGTGCCAGCAGTATCCCGGGGCACTATGGCTACACCTTC.

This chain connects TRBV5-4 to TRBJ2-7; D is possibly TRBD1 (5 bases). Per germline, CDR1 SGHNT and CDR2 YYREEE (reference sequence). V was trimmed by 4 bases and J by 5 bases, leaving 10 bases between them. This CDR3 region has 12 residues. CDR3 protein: CASSPLGDEQYF. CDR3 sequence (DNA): TGTGCCAGCAGCCCATTAGGGGACGAGCAGTACTTC.